Listed here are 13 T cell receptor beta chains from one sample, sequenced in a study of identical twins. One entry per CDR3 protein results from TCRdb running MiXCR on the 5' RACE reads. The table records roughly 700,000 distinct CDR3 sequences, 8.6% of them present only once. The same sample was also studied in work on yellow fever vaccine responses in identical twins.

Sequencing was done on a sample of PBMCs. The receptor set was obtained from a woman in her late teens or twenties in good health.

Ten or more counts support this clonotype. This chain uses TRBV6-2 or TRBV6-3 with TRBJ2-1; D ambiguous. From germline, CDR1 is MNHEY and CDR2 SVGEGT. The CDR3 contains 17 residues. The V and J ends lost 3 bases and 4 bases respectively, with 19 bases between them. CDR3 coding DNA: TGTGCCAGCAGTTATGCGGTGGGGAAGGGTTTTTACAATGAGCAGTTCTTC. The encoded protein is CASSYAVGKGFYNEQFF.

This clonotype has more than one count but fewer than ten. The V and J genes are TRBV29-1 and TRBJ1-2; 8 nucleotides line up with TRBD1. The CDR3 has 15 amino acids. Germline trimming cut 7 bases from V and 0 bases from J; bases unmatched to any gene: 10. Germline CDR1 and CDR2: SQVTM and ANQGSEA. CDR3 sequence (DNA): TGCAGCGCTACCGGGACAGGCTCCACTAACTATGGCTACACCTTC. Protein sequence: CSATGTGSTNYGYTF.

This clonotype was counted only a few times. The rearrangement links TRBV20-1 to TRBJ2-3, with D perhaps TRBD2 (6 bases). The CDR3 extends over 15 amino acids. With 3 bases removed from V and 3 bases from J, the gap between germline ends came to 16 bases. Germline V CDR1 and CDR2: DFQATT, SNEGSKA (reference sequence). CDR3 nucleotide sequence: TGCAGTGCTAGTAACATAGGAGGGGCGACAGATACGCAGTATTTT. Its translation is CSASNIGGATDTQYF.

The chain couples TRBV12-3 or TRBV12-4 to TRBJ2-2, with D perhaps TRBD2 (5 bases). Deletions cut 2 bases from V and 7 bases from J, with 23 bases between. The CDR3 totals 18 residues. The CDR3 nucleotides read TGTGCCAGCAGTTTACCGAGCGGAGGATACCTACCCCACGGGGAGCTGTTTTTT. Translation gives CASSLPSGGYLPHGELFF.

This clonotype was counted between two and nine times. V gene TRBV9 combines with J gene TRBJ2-7, with 9 bases fitting TRBD1. This CDR3 comprises 16 residues. After removal of 4 bases from V and 5 bases from J, the junction contained 13 bases not matched to a gene. Germline CDR1 reads SGDLS; CDR2 reads YYNGEE. The DNA of the CDR3 is TGTGCCAGCAGCCCGCTCTCCGGACAGGGGCGGAACGAGCAGTACTTC. Residues: CASSPLSGQGRNEQYF.

The rearrangement joins TRBV12-3 or TRBV12-4 to TRBJ2-7; weak D call: TRBD1 (6 bases). The V end lost 4 bases, the J end lost 3 bases, and 16 bases lay between the germline ends. The CDR3 consists of 15 residues. The CDR3 nucleotides read TGTGCCAGCAGTTCCACACAGGGTAACCTCTACGAGCAGTACTTC. Amino acid sequence: CASSSTQGNLYEQYF.

The chain is built from TRBV20-1 and TRBJ2-1; the D is unclear. This CDR3 region has 15 residues. V dropped 6 bases and J dropped 6 bases, with 21 bases sitting between them. The germline V gene encodes CDR1 DFQATT and CDR2 SNEGSKA (reference sequence). This CDR3 is CSAVIPKADINEQFF. In DNA form, the CDR3 reads TGCAGTGCGGTAATTCCCAAAGCCGATATCAATGAGCAGTTCTTC.

The chain employs TRBV5-6 and TRBJ2-3; tentative D call: TRBD2 (6 bases). The CDR3 is 14 residues long. The germline V gene encodes CDR1 SGHDT and CDR2 YYEEEE. The V and J ends lost 6 bases and 4 bases respectively, with 15 bases between them. The chain's CDR3 is CASNVRDSPDTQYF. The DNA of the CDR3 is TGTGCCAGCAATGTCCGGGACTCCCCAGATACGCAGTATTTT.

This clonotype appeared a few times. The chain joins TRBV7-9 to TRBJ2-7; D unclear. The germline gives CDR1 SEHNR, CDR2 FQNEAQ (reference sequence). The V and J ends lost 0 bases and 7 bases respectively, with 19 bases between them. CDR3 length: 16 amino acids. This CDR3 reads CASSLASADLTLEQYF. For the CDR3, the DNA is TGTGCCAGCAGCTTAGCGTCCGCGGACCTTACCCTAGAGCAGTACTTC.

The chain carries TRBV6-5 and TRBJ2-7; D not certain. V lost 0 bases and J lost 1, with 10 bases in between. This CDR3 region has 15 residues. Germline-derived CDR1 and CDR2 are MNHEY and SVGAGI. The CDR3 here is CASSYSLDLSYEQYF. Here the CDR3 DNA reads TGTGCCAGCAGTTACTCCCTAGATCTTTCCTACGAGCAGTACTTC.

This clonotype was found a few times. V is TRBV29-1 and J is TRBJ2-5; D is ambiguous. The CDR3 runs 14 residues. Trimming pared 1 base from V and 4 bases from J, leaving 13 bases between. Germline values: CDR1 SQVTM, CDR2 ANQGSEA. DNA for the CDR3: TGCAGCGTTGAAGGCCTCACAAACGCAGAGACCCAGTACTTC. Translated: CSVEGLTNAETQYF.

This clonotype occurred many times. The rearrangement joins TRBV27 to TRBJ1-2; a weak D match, TRBD1 (5 bases). Trimming cost V 3 bases and J 0 bases, with 11 bases left between them. The germline gives CDR1 MNHEY, CDR2 SMNVEV (reference sequence). CDR3 size: 15 residues. DNA for the CDR3: TGTGCCAGCAGTTTGGGGCCTCAGACTAACTATGGCTACACCTTC. It encodes CASSLGPQTNYGYTF.

This clonotype turned up a few times. This chain joins TRBV7-2 and TRBJ2-3; TRBD2 matches at 13 bases. This CDR3 region has 17 residues. V shed 0 bases, J shed 3 bases, and the junction held 3 bases outside the gene matches. The germline V gene has CDR1 SGHTA and CDR2 FQGNSA. The CDR3 nucleotides are TGTGCCAGCAGCTTAGCCCTGACTAGCGGGGGGACAGATACGCAGTATTTT. Amino acids: CASSLALTSGGTDTQYF.